This entry features one T cell receptor (beta chain) sequence. These data belong to a study of shared clonotypes between healthy human individuals. This CDR3 region has 20 residues. Germline assignment: CDR1 MGHRA and CDR2 YSYEKL. V was clipped by 4 bases and J by 0 bases, with 24 bases between them. Method: immunoSEQ multiplex PCR; TCRdb's copy keeps in-frame clones and lacks some. The sample lists around 2,000,000 clones, around 95% occurring once. This rearrangement joins TRBV4-1 to TRBJ1-4, with no clear D. The clonotype was recovered from a man between 18 and 35 years old in good health. The sequenced sample was naive CD4+ T cells sorted from blood. Subset given: CD45RA+ positively selected. The CDR3 DNA sequence: TGCGCCAGCAGCCCCGTTGGTAAATTCCAGAGGGCCCCAACTAATGAAAAACTGTTTTTT. Its protein is CASSPVGKFQRAPTNEKLFF.